This is a list of T cell receptor beta chains from one sample in a study of metastatic and nonmetastatic thyroid tumors. With MiXCR, TCRdb called clones anew from the PCR reads. The profile shows about 4,100 clones, under 45% of them singletons. The sample comprised adjacent normal tissue. Every receptor here comes from a male donor with papillary thyroid cancer or a benign thyroid nodule (not recorded which). Some clones in this sample may be carry-over from other donors' samples. CDR3s include the opening cysteine and the closing phenylalanine or tryptophan. D genes are given only for firm matches. Some rows mark clone size as missing; the rest say once, few, many or name a class of expanded clone.

J gene	clone size	D gene	V gene	CDR3 DNA	CDR3 protein
TRBJ2-7	few	TRBD2	TRBV27	TGTGCCAGCAGTTTAGGAGCGGGACTTGTCTACGAGCAGTACTTC	CASSLGAGLVYEQYF
TRBJ1-5	-	-	TRBV24-1	TGTGCCACCAAGGCGGAGGGTCAGCCCCAGCATTTT	CATKAEGQPQHF
TRBJ2-7	few	-	TRBV7-3	TGTGCCAGCAGCTTAGCGGGGACGTTCCACGAGCAGTACTTC	CASSLAGTFHEQYF
TRBJ2-2	-	TRBD2	TRBV6-1	TGTGCCAGCCGTAGACTAGCGGGCACCGGGGAGCTGTTTTTT	CASRRLAGTGELFF
TRBJ2-2	medium-sized	TRBD2	TRBV10-2	TGCGCCATGCGACTAGCGGTGGACACCGGGGAGCTGTTTTTT	CAMRLAVDTGELFF
TRBJ2-1	few	TRBD2	TRBV6-1	TGTGCCAGCAGACCGGGACTAGCAAAGGAGCAGTTCTTC	CASRPGLAKEQFF
TRBJ1-1	-	-	TRBV2	TGTGCCAGCAGTGTCCGGGGGAACACTGAAGCTTTCTTT	CASSVRGNTEAFF
TRBJ2-2	few	-	TRBV5-1	TGCGCCAGCAAGCTGGGGGCGGCGGCAAACACCGGGGAGCTGTTTTTT	CASKLGAAANTGELFF
TRBJ1-2	few	-	TRBV6-1	TGTGCCAGCAGTCGGCAGATTGGCTACACCTTC	CASSRQIGYTF
TRBJ2-7	few	-	TRBV6-1	TGTGCCAGCAGTCCCACCCAGGGCTACGAGCAGTACTTC	CASSPTQGYEQYF
TRBJ1-1	-	-	TRBV29-1	TGCAGCGCCTTGTACAGTACAGGGTATGAAGCTTTCTTT	CSALYSTGYEAFF
TRBJ2-1	many	TRBD1	TRBV7-3	TGTGCCAGCAGCTTAAGACAGGGGGTAAACAATGAGCAGTTCTTC	CASSLRQGVNNEQFF
TRBJ1-5	-	TRBD1	TRBV28	TGTGCCAGCAGTATACAGGGGGCAATCCCTCAGCCCCAGCATTTT	CASSIQGAIPQPQHF
TRBJ2-7	-	-	TRBV27	TGTGCCAGCAGGCGGGAACAGGGATCCCCTCCCGAGCAGTACTTC	CASRREQGSPPEQYF
TRBJ2-2	few	-	TRBV6-2/TRBV6-3	TGTGCCAGCAGTTACCCCGGATACACCGGGGAGCTGTTTTTT	CASSYPGYTGELFF
TRBJ2-2	-	-	TRBV6-1	TGTGCCAGCAGTGCGTCCACCGGGGAGCTGTTTTTT	CASSASTGELFF
TRBJ1-1	-	-	TRBV5-1	TGCGCCAGCAGCTTAGGAGGAAGTGGTGAAGCTTTCTTT	CASSLGGSGEAFF
TRBJ2-1	-	-	TRBV19	TGTGCCAGTAGTATTGGACCCTACGATGAGCAGTTCTTC	CASSIGPYDEQFF
TRBJ2-1	-	-	TRBV20-1	TGCAGTGGCGAGACTGCAAACTACAATGAGCAGTTCTTC	CSGETANYNEQFF
TRBJ1-2	-	-	TRBV28	TGTGCCAGCAGGTCCCCATCCAGGGGCGATATGTATGGCGACCCCTTC	CASRSPSRGDMYGDPF
TRBJ2-7	-	TRBD1	TRBV6-5	TGTGCCAGCATTTACTCGCCGGGACAGGGGCAGTACTTC	CASIYSPGQGQYF
TRBJ2-7	few	TRBD1	TRBV6-1	TGTGCCAGCAGTAACCCGACAGGGGTCTCCTACGAGCAGTACTTC	CASSNPTGVSYEQYF
TRBJ1-2	medium-sized	-	TRBV29-1	TGCAGCGTTGAGATTTTGGGAAATCGCTACACCTTC	CSVEILGNRYTF
TRBJ1-3	-	-	TRBV7-6	TGTGCCAGCAGCTCCGAACAGGGTCTAAGTGGAAACACCATATATTTT	CASSSEQGLSGNTIYF
TRBJ2-1	-	-	TRBV18	TGTGCCAGCTCACCAGTGGGGTATTCCTTCAATGAGCAGTTCTTC	CASSPVGYSFNEQFF
TRBJ2-7	-	TRBD1	TRBV20-1	TGCAGTTCTAGGGGGACAGCGTGGTCCTACGAGCAGTACTTC	CSSRGTAWSYEQYF
TRBJ2-1	-	-	TRBV9	TGTGCCAGCAGCGTAGACGAGCGCGGCGACAATGAGCATTTCTTC	CASSVDERGDNEHFF
TRBJ2-6	few	-	TRBV6-1	TGTGCCAGCAAGCCTCAGGGGGGTAACTCTGGGGCCAACGTCCTGACTTTC	CASKPQGGNSGANVLTF
TRBJ2-3	-	-	TRBV18	TGTGCCAGCTCACCCCCCGGGGGCGCAGATACGCAGTATTTT	CASSPPGGADTQYF
TRBJ2-1	large	-	TRBV30	TGTGCCTGGAGTGGGGAGATGGGTTACAATGAGCAGTTCTTC	CAWSGEMGYNEQFF
TRBJ2-2	medium-sized	-	TRBV30	TGTGCCTGGACAGGGGGGACGAACACCGGGGAGCTGTTTTTT	CAWTGGTNTGELFF
TRBJ2-7	-	-	TRBV20-1	TGCAGCGGGTACAGACCGAGCTCCTACGAGCAGTACTTC	CSGYRPSSYEQYF
TRBJ2-1	-	-	TRBV11-2	TGTGCCAGCGGGGATGAATGGAGGGCCGATGAGCAGTTCTTC	CASGDEWRADEQFF
TRBJ2-3	medium-sized	-	TRBV5-1	TGCGCCAGCAGCTTCAGGGGAGGGGGGCCAGATACGCAGTATTTT	CASSFRGGGPDTQYF
TRBJ2-7	few	-	TRBV27	TGTGCCACCATGAAGGACGGGGGCTACGAGCAGTACTTC	CATMKDGGYEQYF
TRBJ2-3	-	TRBD1	TRBV7-2	TGTGCCAGCAGCGAAACAGGGGTAAAGACAGATACGCAGTATTTT	CASSETGVKTDTQYF
TRBJ1-1	few	-	TRBV9	TGTGCCAGCAGGGGAAGGGACACTGAAGCTTTCTTT	CASRGRDTEAFF
TRBJ1-2	-	-	TRBV19	TGTGCCAGTAGTATTGGGGCTCACCATGGCTACACCTTC	CASSIGAHHGYTF
TRBJ1-6	few	TRBD1	TRBV2	TGTGCCAGCAACGGAAACAGGGGGATTAATTCACCCCTCCACTTT	CASNGNRGINSPLHF
TRBJ1-1	few	TRBD1	TRBV24-1	TGTGCCACCAGTGATTTTTGGACAGGGGAGGCTTTCTTT	CATSDFWTGEAFF
TRBJ1-5	few	-	TRBV12-3/TRBV12-4	TGTGCCAGCACGAGGCGTTCGGATCAGCCCCAGCATTTT	CASTRRSDQPQHF
TRBJ2-7	large	-	TRBV2	TGTGCCAGCGGGGGGGGCAGCTCCTACGAGCAGTACTTC	CASGGGSSYEQYF
TRBJ2-7	-	TRBD1	TRBV6-5	TGTGCCAGCAGTTACTCCGCATTAGGGACAGCCTACGAGCAGTACTTC	CASSYSALGTAYEQYF
TRBJ1-2	-	TRBD1	TRBV11-2	TGTGCCAGCAGCTTAGGAAGACAGGGGGCGCAGGTAGCTGGCTACACCTTC	CASSLGRQGAQVAGYTF
TRBJ2-2	large	-	TRBV28	TGTGCCAGCACCGATTATGAGACAGGGGAGCTGTTTTTT	CASTDYETGELFF
TRBJ1-3	once	-	TRBV11-2	TGTGCCAGCAGCTTGTTGCGGGTTCCCTTCTCTGGAAACACCATATATTTT	CASSLLRVPFSGNTIYF
TRBJ2-1	-	TRBD2	TRBV20-1	TGCAGTGCTCTGGGACTAGCGGGAGTGAATGAGCAGTTCTTC	CSALGLAGVNEQFF
TRBJ2-7	-	-	TRBV6-2/TRBV6-3	TGTGCCAGCAGTTTGGACGCTCCCTACGAGCAGTACTTC	CASSLDAPYEQYF
TRBJ1-3	-	TRBD1	TRBV30	TGTGCCTGGAAGACAGGGGTTGGAAACACCATATATTTT	CAWKTGVGNTIYF
TRBJ2-2	-	TRBD2	TRBV11-2	TGTGCCAGCAGCCCTCGAGCGGGAGGCACCGGGGAGCTGTTTTTT	CASSPRAGGTGELFF
TRBJ2-3	medium-sized	TRBD2	TRBV19	TGTGCCATTACCCCGGGACTAGACTCCACAGATACGCAGTATTTT	CAITPGLDSTDTQYF
TRBJ2-7	few	TRBD2	TRBV28	TGTGCCAGCAGGCCACCGGGACTAGCATCCGGCTACGAGCAGTACTTC	CASRPPGLASGYEQYF
TRBJ1-2	few	-	TRBV10-3	TGTGCCATCAGTGTGACGGCCGCAGGCTACACCTTC	CAISVTAAGYTF
TRBJ2-1	-	TRBD2	TRBV10-3	TGTGCCATCACGCCGGGACTAGCGGGTGAGGGTGAGCAGTTCTTC	CAITPGLAGEGEQFF
TRBJ2-1	-	TRBD2	TRBV7-2	TGTGCCAGCAGCTTAGCCTCACTAGCGGGGGGGCGAGTATACAATGAGCAGTTCTTC	CASSLASLAGGRVYNEQFF
TRBJ2-2	-	TRBD2	TRBV11-2	TGTGCCAGCAGCCCTTGGACTAGCGGTTCGAACACCGGGGAGCTGTTTTTT	CASSPWTSGSNTGELFF
TRBJ1-2	-	-	TRBV2	TGTGCCAGCAGTGACTCGACAGGACCTCAGGGCTACACCTTC	CASSDSTGPQGYTF
TRBJ2-2	-	TRBD1	TRBV5-1	TGCGCCAGCAGCTTCCGGGACAGGGAACGGGAGCTGTTTTTT	CASSFRDRERELFF
TRBJ1-5	medium-sized	TRBD1	TRBV5-1	TGCGCCAGCAGCCCGGGGACAGGTAGCAATCAGCCCCAGCATTTT	CASSPGTGSNQPQHF
TRBJ2-2	-	TRBD2	TRBV5-6	TGTGCCAGCAGCTTGGGCGGGAGAGCGGCCGGGGAGCTGTTTTTT	CASSLGGRAAGELFF